The text below deals with one TCR beta chain. This entry comes from a study of Ad26.COV2.S vaccination and SARS-CoV-2 variants. The CDR3 extends over 15 amino acids. The V and J ends lost 5 bases and 4 bases respectively, with 17 bases between them. Germline values: CDR1 LGHDT, CDR2 YNNKEL (reference sequence). The treatment here: around 19 received Ad26.COV2.S at low or high dose, single or two shots; about 5 received placebo; per-sample allocation not given. Following the first vaccine or placebo injection, samples were taken on day 63. Measured with immunoSEQ multiplex PCR; TCRdb has only the in-frame clones, and not every one. The sample holds roughly 510,000 clones, approximately 90% seen once.

This sample comprised peripheral blood, obtained in a trial of Ad26.COV2.S vaccine versus placebo. V gene TRBV3-1 (or the pseudogene TRBV3-2) combines with J gene TRBJ2-5; D possibly corresponds to TRBD2 (7 bases). The receptor was derived from a person aged 18-65 years who received the Ad26.COV2.S COVID-19 vaccine or a placebo. In DNA form, the CDR3 reads TGTGCCAGCAGCTATCCCGGGGGGCTTCGAGAGACCCAGTACTTC. Its protein is CASSYPGGLRETQYF.